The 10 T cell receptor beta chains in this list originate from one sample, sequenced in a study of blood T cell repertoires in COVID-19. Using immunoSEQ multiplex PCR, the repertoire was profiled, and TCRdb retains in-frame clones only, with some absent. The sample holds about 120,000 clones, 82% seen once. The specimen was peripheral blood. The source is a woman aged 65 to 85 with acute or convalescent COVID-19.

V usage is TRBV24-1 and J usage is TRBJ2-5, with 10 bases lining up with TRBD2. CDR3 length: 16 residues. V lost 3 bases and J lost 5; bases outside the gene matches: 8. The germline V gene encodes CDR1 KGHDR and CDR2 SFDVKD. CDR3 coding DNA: TGTGCCACCAGTGATATCTCAGCGGGGGGGCAGGAGACCCAGTACTTC. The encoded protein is CATSDISAGGQETQYF.

CDR3 residues: CASVDRTYSNQPQHF. The CDR3 coding sequence is TGCGCCAGCGTAGACAGGACTTATAGCAATCAGCCCCAGCATTTT. The V gene is TRBV10-1, the J gene TRBJ1-5, with a weak D call TRBD1 (6 bases). Trimming shortened V by 8 bases and J by 0 bases, and 14 bases separated the two germline ends. The V gene's germline CDR1 is WNHNN and CDR2 SYGVQD (reference sequence). The CDR3 has 15 residues.

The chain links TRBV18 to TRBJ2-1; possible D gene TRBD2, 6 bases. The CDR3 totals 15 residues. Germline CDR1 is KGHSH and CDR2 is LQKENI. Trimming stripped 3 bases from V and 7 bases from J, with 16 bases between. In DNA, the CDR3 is TGTGCCAGCTCACCTGGGACTGCCGGGTTGAATGAGCAGTTCTTC. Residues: CASSPGTAGLNEQFF.

The CDR3, as DNA: TGTGCCAGCAGTTACCAGGCCCCCGAGCAGTACGTC. This encodes CASSYQAPEQYV. This chain links TRBV6-7 with TRBJ2-7; D gene unclear. TRBV6-7 carries the ORF label, with uncertain function. Trimming left V 2 bases short and J 6 bases short, with 8 bases between. The CDR3 contains 12 residues.

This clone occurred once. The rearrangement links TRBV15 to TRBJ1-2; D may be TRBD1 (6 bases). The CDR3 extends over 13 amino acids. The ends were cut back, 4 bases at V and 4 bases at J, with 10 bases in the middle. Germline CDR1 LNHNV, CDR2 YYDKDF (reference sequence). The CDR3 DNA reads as TGTGCCACCAGCACAGGGGCCGTCTATGGCTACACCTTC. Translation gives CATSTGAVYGYTF.

CDR3 in amino acids: CASTPSLNQPQHF. The CDR3 DNA follows: TGTGCCAGCACCCCTTCCCTCAATCAGCCCCAGCATTTT. This chain connects TRBV27 to TRBJ1-5, with D unresolved. CDR3 size: 13 residues. Germline CDR1 is MNHEY and CDR2 is SMNVEV (reference sequence). Trimming shortened V by 7 bases and J by 3 bases, and 10 bases separated the two germline ends.

The CDR3 region has the DNA TGTGCCAGCAGCCAAGCCTTCGGGACAGCCCCCAATGAGCAGTTCTTC. This codes for CASSQAFGTAPNEQFF. The genes are TRBV3-1 (or the pseudogene TRBV3-2) and TRBJ2-1, with TRBD1 matching 7 bases. Unmatched junction bases numbered 9, after V lost 1 base and J lost 6 bases. The CDR3 totals 16 residues. CDR1 is LGHDT, CDR2 YNNKEL, per germline (reference sequence).

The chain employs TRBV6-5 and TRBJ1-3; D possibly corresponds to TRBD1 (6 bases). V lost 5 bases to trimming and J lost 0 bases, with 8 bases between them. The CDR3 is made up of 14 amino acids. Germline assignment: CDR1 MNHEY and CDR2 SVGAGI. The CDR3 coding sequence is TGTGCCAGCAGTACAGGGTTCTCTGGAAACACCATATATTTT. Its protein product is CASSTGFSGNTIYF.

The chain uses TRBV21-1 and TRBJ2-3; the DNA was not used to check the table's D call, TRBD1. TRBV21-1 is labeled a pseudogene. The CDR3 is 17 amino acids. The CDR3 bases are TGTGCCAGCAGCAAAGTCAAAATGACAGGGTGGACAGATACGCAGTATTTT. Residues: CASSKVKMTGWTDTQYF.

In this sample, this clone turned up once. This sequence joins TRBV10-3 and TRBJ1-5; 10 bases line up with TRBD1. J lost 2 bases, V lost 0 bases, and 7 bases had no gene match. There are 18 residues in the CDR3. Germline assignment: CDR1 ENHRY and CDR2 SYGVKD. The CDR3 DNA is TGTGCCATCAGTGAGTCGGGTGGTGGGACAGGGGGCAATCAGCCCCAGCATTTT. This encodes CAISESGGGTGGNQPQHF.